This TCR beta chain was sequenced for a study of STAT3 mutations in large granular lymphocyte leukemia. Study context: Among longitudinally sequenced T-LGLL patients, roughly half had canonical activating STAT3 mutations detected. The study's findings and limits: Some patients had persisting codominant clonotypes that could mask small clones. Every T-cell large granular lymphocyte leukemia patient had at least one immunodominant TCR beta clonotype.

Clones were sequenced by immunoSEQ multiplex PCR, and TCRdb holds only the in-frame ones, with some missing. Altogether 8,800 or so clones are present, about 92% being singletons, with the ten largest covering 55% to 75%. Comment on this clone: Its specificity is not known.

Trimming at V came to 3 bases and at J to 4 bases, leaving 9 bases not matched to a gene. The germline V gene has CDR1 KGHSH and CDR2 LQKENI. The CDR3 length is 16 residues. Sequencing was carried out using peripheral blood mononuclear cells. This chain connects TRBV18 to TRBJ2-5; TRBD1 agrees at 9 bases. This sequence was found in a man aged 55 to 70 with T-cell large granular lymphocyte leukemia. Some clones in this sample may be carry-over from other donors' samples. CDR3 nucleotides: TGTGCCAGCTCACCCTCCGGGACAGGGCTAGGAGAGACCCAGTACTTC. Protein: CASSPSGTGLGETQYF.